Below, 9 T cell receptor beta chains from the same sample are listed, as sequenced in a study of T cell responses to AZD1222 COVID-19 vaccine. TCRdb keeps only in-frame clones here, not all; method: immunoSEQ multiplex PCR. The data show approximately 210,000 clones, approximately 94% seen once. Material: peripheral blood, obtained 28 days after the second dose of the MenACWY control vaccine. Source of these receptors: an adult who received the MenACWY meningococcal vaccine as a control.

This clone was detected once. V and J are TRBV29-1 and TRBJ2-7; 8 bases line up with TRBD2. The CDR3 contains 13 residues. CDR1 SQVTM and CDR2 ANQGSEA come from the germline V gene. The junction had 5 bases not matched to a gene; V was cut back by 5 bases and J by 2 bases. The CDR3 nucleotides read TGCAGCGTTCGCGCGGGGGGTCCCTACGAGCAGTACTTC. Amino acids: CSVRAGGPYEQYF.

This chain connects TRBV9 to TRBJ2-7, with a tentative D call TRBD1 (6 bases). Trimming pared 4 bases from V and 5 bases from J, leaving 13 bases between. The germline CDR1 and CDR2 sequences are SGDLS and YYNGEE. The CDR3 totals 13 residues. CDR3 nucleotides: TGTGCCAGCAGCTCCACAGGGTTGCACGAGCAGTACTTC. Residues: CASSSTGLHEQYF.

The rearrangement joins TRBV5-1 to TRBJ2-1, with D possibly being TRBD1 (6 bases). V dropped 6 bases and J dropped 5 bases, with 12 bases sitting between them. The CDR3 length is 13 residues. Germline CDR1 and CDR2: SGHRS and YFSETQ. CDR3: CASIRDNDNEQFF. The CDR3 DNA sequence: TGCGCCAGCATCCGGGACAATGACAATGAGCAGTTCTTC.

This sequence joins TRBV6-1 and TRBJ1-1; a weak D match, TRBD1 (6 bases). Germline V gene sequence: CDR1 MNHNS, CDR2 SASEGT. This CDR3 has 13 residues. V lost 3 bases and J lost 6, with 11 bases in between. The CDR3 region has the DNA TGTGCCAGCAGTGACAGGGGCCGGCCTGAAGCTTTCTTT. It translates to CASSDRGRPEAFF.

This rearrangement joins TRBV27 to TRBJ1-2; no firm D call. CDR3 length equals 13 residues. V was trimmed by 6 bases and J by 4 bases, leaving 12 bases between them. CDR1 is MNHEY, CDR2 SMNVEV, per germline (reference sequence). The CDR3 is CASSPRGFYGYTF. DNA of the CDR3: TGTGCCAGCAGCCCCCGCGGATTCTATGGCTACACCTTC.

The V call is TRBV5-1, the J call TRBJ1-2, with 9 bases fitting TRBD1. Germline V gene data show CDR1 as SGHRS and CDR2 as YFSETQ. The CDR3 spans 14 residues. Trimming cost V 0 bases and J 7 bases; bases outside gene matches: 4. CDR3 in amino acids: CASSLGGQGAGYTF. CDR3 DNA sequence: TGCGCCAGCAGCTTGGGGGGACAGGGTGCTGGCTACACCTTC.

As DNA, the CDR3 is TGCGCCAGCAGCCAAGCCTGGACACGGAACACTGAAGCTTTCTTT. It yields the protein CASSQAWTRNTEAFF. The chain recombines TRBV4-3 with TRBJ1-1, with a tentative D call TRBD1 (5 bases). CDR3 length: 15 residues. The germline CDR1 and CDR2 sequences are LGHNA and YSLEER. Trimming cost V 1 base and J 1 base, with 10 bases left between them.

The CDR3 nucleotides read TGTGCCAGCAGCGGACTAGCGGGATCCTACAATGAGCAGTTCTTC. Translated, it gives CASSGLAGSYNEQFF. The rearrangement uses TRBV7-6 and TRBJ2-1, with TRBD2 matching 12 bases. V shed 5 bases and J 1 base; nucleotides not matched to a gene: 0. The CDR3 covers 15 residues. Germline CDR1 is SGHVS and CDR2 is FNYEAQ.

The chain has TRBV19 and TRBJ1-2, with D possibly being TRBD1 (6 bases). The CDR3 is 13 residues long. With 4 bases removed from V and 7 bases from J, the gap between germline ends came to 13 bases. Germline V CDR1 and CDR2: LNHDA, SQIVND (reference sequence). The DNA of the CDR3 is TGTGCCAGTAGTACCAACAGGGTTTTTGGCTACACCTTC. Translated: CASSTNRVFGYTF.